A selection of T cell receptor beta chains follows, all from one sample in a study of OX40 agonist ivuxolimab in advanced cancers. Profiled with immunoSEQ multiplex PCR; TCRdb holds only in-frame clones, not every one. There are tens of thousands of clones in the sample; about four fifths occur only once, and about 9.4% lies in the top ten. The specimen comprised CD4+ or CD8+ T cells sorted from blood, sampled in a trial of the OX40 agonist ivuxolimab. These receptors were taken from an adult with an advanced solid tumor such as melanoma, head and neck, liver or kidney cancer. CDR3s include the opening cysteine and the closing phenylalanine or tryptophan. The D gene is left open where the match is weak.

J | D | V | CDR3
TRBJ2-3 | - | TRBV6-4 | CASSLDIGTDTQYF
TRBJ2-6 | - | TRBV7-9 | CASSPTYNSGANVLTF
TRBJ2-7 | - | TRBV7-9 | CASSHQGFHEQYF
TRBJ2-5 | TRBD2 | TRBV2 | CASSDALAGAETQYF
TRBJ2-5 | - | TRBV7-3 | CASSLRNQETQYF
TRBJ2-2 | - | TRBV28 | CATWGVNTGELFF
TRBJ2-4 | TRBD2 | TRBV4-3 | CASSQDWREGAKNIQYF
TRBJ1-1 | TRBD1 | TRBV6-5 | CASSYSGTVLNTEAFF
TRBJ2-7 | TRBD1 | TRBV2 | CASSGTGTNSYEQYF
TRBJ2-7 | - | TRBV28 | CASSLRVPAYEQYF
TRBJ2-1 | - | TRBV11-1 | CASRLGGAYNEQFF
TRBJ1-3 | TRBD1 | TRBV7-2 | CASSLGTAGNTIYF
TRBJ2-7 | - | TRBV7-8 | CASSFYPSYEQYF
TRBJ2-7 | - | TRBV10-3 | CAISLYRDLSYEQYF
- | - | TRBV18 | CASSPGVTGPYEQYF
TRBJ1-5 | - | TRBV7-2 | CASSLVWGEDQPQHF
TRBJ1-1 | TRBD1 | TRBV2 | CASTEGNRGGTEAFF
TRBJ1-2 | - | TRBV28 | CASTASNYGYTF
TRBJ1-2 | TRBD1 | TRBV19 | CATKDRGGFGYTF
TRBJ2-7 | - | TRBV15 | CATSRDTQGSYEQYF
TRBJ2-3 | TRBD1 | TRBV18 | CASSPPGTGGLRDTQYF
TRBJ2-1 | - | TRBV7-2 | CASSFVQREQFF
TRBJ2-5 | TRBD1 | TRBV9 | CASSRGLETQYF
TRBJ2-6 | - | TRBV9 | CASSVVLDSGANVLTF
TRBJ2-5 | - | TRBV15 | CATSSRLEETQYF
TRBJ1-3 | - | TRBV6-5 | CASSYSLYTGNTIYF
TRBJ1-2 | TRBD1 | TRBV18 | CASSPDRGNYGYTF
TRBJ2-7 | - | TRBV6-1 | CASTGSYEQYF
TRBJ2-2 | - | TRBV4-2 | CASRGRAGELFF
TRBJ2-7 | TRBD1 | TRBV9 | CASSVGRTGAYEQYF
TRBJ1-2 | - | TRBV19 | CASSVIGTNYGYTF
TRBJ1-1 | - | TRBV18 | CASSPARRTEAFF
TRBJ1-5 | - | TRBV6-6 | CASSPGDNSNQPQHF
TRBJ1-2 | TRBD1 | TRBV29-1 | CSVGAAQGMGYTF
TRBJ1-5 | - | TRBV27 | CASSPSRPINQPQHF
TRBJ2-7 | TRBD1 | TRBV15 | CATSRDSWTGSYF
TRBJ1-2 | - | TRBV19 | CASSGGRLGQRYTF
TRBJ2-3 | - | TRBV13 | CASTRRADTQYF
TRBJ1-5 | - | TRBV27 | CASSARPLRNQPQHF
TRBJ1-4 | TRBD1 | TRBV11-3 | CASRLGGGEKLFF
TRBJ1-5 | TRBD1 | TRBV29-1 | CSVRDRGYQPQHF
TRBJ1-1 | - | TRBV7-3 | CASSTQLVNTEAFF
TRBJ1-2 | - | TRBV11-1 | CASSESTVLGGYTF
TRBJ2-7 | - | TRBV7-2 | CASSFLPSSSYEQYF
TRBJ2-7 | TRBD1 | TRBV28 | CASTHDRDRGWPEQYF
TRBJ2-1 | - | TRBV11-1 | CASSLKIGSYNEQFF
TRBJ2-7 | TRBD1 | TRBV6-1 | CASRERDRGIAYEQYF
TRBJ2-5 | - | TRBV2 | CASSFSGQETQYF
TRBJ1-4 | - | TRBV4-3 | CASSQGLGEKLFF
TRBJ2-3 | TRBD2 | TRBV23-1 | CASSQSPASGGTSTDTQYF
TRBJ2-6 | - | TRBV7-9 | CASSSASGANVLTF
TRBJ1-2 | - | TRBV29-1 | CSVLVRGGHGYTF
TRBJ1-2 | - | TRBV4-3 | CASKPGAGPTYGYTF
- | - | TRBV9 | CASSVAPTREQYF
TRBJ2-5 | - | TRBV4-2 | CASSHHSGPTGETQYF
TRBJ2-5 | - | TRBV14 | CASSPGQIYETQYF
TRBJ2-5 | TRBD2 | TRBV5-4 | CASSSGLADSQETQYF
TRBJ1-1 | TRBD1 | TRBV7-2 | CASSPGQGEAEAFF
TRBJ1-2 | - | TRBV9 | CASSRVPGGYGYTF
TRBJ1-2 | - | TRBV19 | CASRPGPSYGYTF